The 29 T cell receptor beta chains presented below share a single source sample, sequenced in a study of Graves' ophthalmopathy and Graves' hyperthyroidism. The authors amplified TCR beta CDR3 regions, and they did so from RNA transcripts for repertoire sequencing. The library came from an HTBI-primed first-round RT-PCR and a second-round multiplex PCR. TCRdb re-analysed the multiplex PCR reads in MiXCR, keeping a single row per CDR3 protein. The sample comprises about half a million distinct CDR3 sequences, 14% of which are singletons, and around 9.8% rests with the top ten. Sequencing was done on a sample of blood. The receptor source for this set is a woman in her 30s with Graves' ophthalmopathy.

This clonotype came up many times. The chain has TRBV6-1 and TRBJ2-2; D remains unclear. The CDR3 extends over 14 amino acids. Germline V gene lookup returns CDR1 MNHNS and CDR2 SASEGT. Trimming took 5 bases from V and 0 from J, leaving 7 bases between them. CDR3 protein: CASSRSSNTGELFF. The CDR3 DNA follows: TGTGCCAGCAGTCGTTCTTCGAACACCGGGGAGCTGTTTTTT.

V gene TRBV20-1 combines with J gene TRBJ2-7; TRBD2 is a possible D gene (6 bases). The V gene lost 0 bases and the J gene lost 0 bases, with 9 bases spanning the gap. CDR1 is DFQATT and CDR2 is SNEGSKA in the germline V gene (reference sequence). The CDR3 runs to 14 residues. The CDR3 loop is CSAREGGVSYEQYF. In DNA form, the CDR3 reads TGCAGTGCTAGAGAAGGAGGGGTCTCCTACGAGCAGTACTTC.

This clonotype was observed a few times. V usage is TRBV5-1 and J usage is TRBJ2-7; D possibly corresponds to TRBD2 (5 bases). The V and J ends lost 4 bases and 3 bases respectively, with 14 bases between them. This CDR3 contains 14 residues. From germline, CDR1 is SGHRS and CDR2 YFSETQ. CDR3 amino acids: CASSGPDSNYEQYF. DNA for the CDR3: TGCGCCAGCAGCGGACCGGACTCCAACTACGAGCAGTACTTC.

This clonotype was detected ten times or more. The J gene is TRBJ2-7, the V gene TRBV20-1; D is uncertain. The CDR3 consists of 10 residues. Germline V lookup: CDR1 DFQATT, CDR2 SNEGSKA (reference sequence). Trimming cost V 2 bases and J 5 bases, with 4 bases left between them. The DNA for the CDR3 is TGCAGTGCTAGAATGGACGAGCAGTACTTC. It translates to CSARMDEQYF.

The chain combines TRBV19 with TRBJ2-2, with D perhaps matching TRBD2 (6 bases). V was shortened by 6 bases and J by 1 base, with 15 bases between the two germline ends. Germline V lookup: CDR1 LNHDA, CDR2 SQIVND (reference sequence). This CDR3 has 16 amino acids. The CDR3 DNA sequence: TGTGCCAGTAGCGCATACGGCGGGAAGAACACCGGGGAGCTGTTTTTT. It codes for CASSAYGGKNTGELFF.

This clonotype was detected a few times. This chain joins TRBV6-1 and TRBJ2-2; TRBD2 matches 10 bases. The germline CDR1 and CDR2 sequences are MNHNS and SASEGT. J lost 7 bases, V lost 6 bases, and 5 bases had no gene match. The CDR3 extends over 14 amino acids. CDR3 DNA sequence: TGTGCCAGCAGGAGCGGGGGGGCCCACGGGGAGCTGTTTTTT. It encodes CASRSGGAHGELFF.

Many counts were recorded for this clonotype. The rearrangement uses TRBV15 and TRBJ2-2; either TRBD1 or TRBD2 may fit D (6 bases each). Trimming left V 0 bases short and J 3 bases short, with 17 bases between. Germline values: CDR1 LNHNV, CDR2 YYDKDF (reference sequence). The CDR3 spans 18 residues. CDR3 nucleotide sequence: TGTGCCACCAGCAGAGATATGTGGGGGGCGAGCGACACCGGGGAGCTGTTTTTT. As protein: CATSRDMWGASDTGELFF.

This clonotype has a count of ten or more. This chain's CDR3 is CASSPRKIAGGPYEQYF. For the CDR3, the DNA is TGTGCCAGCAGTCCTCGGAAAATAGCGGGGGGACCCTACGAGCAGTACTTC. The V call is TRBV28, the J call TRBJ2-7; TRBD2 agrees at 10 bases. V dropped 5 bases and J dropped 2; count of bases not matched to a gene: 12. The CDR3 has 17 amino acids. CDR1 and CDR2 (germline): MDHEN, SYDVKM.

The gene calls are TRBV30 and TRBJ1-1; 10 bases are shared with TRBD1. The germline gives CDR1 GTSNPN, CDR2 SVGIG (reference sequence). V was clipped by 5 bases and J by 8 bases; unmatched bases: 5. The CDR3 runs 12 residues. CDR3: CAWGGQGIEAFF. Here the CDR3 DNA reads TGTGCCTGGGGGGGACAGGGGATAGAAGCTTTCTTT. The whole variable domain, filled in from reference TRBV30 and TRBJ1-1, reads SQTIHQWPATLVQPVGSPLSLECTVEGTSNPNLYWYRQAAGRGLQLLFYSVGIGQISSEVPQNLSASRPQDRQFILSSKKLLLSDSGFYLCAWGGQGIEAFFGQGTRLTVV.

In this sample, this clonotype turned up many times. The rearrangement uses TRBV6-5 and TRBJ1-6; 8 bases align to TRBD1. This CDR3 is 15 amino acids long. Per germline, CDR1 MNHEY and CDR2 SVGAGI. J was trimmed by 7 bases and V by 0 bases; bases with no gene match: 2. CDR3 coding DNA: TGTGCCAGCAGTTACTCGGACAGGGCAAATTCACCCCTCCACTTT. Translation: CASSYSDRANSPLHF.

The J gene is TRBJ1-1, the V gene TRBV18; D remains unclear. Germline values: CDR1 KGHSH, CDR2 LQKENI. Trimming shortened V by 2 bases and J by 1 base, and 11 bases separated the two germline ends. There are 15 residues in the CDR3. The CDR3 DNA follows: TGTGCCAGCTCACCAAGTAACACCCAGAACACTGAAGCTTTCTTT. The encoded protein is CASSPSNTQNTEAFF.

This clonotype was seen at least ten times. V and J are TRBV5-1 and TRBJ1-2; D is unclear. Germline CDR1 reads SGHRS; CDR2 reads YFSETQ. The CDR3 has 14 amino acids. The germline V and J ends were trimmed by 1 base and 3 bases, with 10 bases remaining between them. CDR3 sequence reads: CASSLSGKDYGYTF. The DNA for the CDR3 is TGCGCCAGCAGCTTGTCCGGGAAGGACTATGGCTACACCTTC.

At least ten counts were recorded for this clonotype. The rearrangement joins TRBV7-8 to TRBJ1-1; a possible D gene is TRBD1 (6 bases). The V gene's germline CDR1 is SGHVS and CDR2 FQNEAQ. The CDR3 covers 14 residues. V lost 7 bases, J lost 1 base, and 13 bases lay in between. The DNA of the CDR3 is TGTGCCAGCACCCACCCGGACAGGAACACTGAAGCTTTCTTT. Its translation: CASTHPDRNTEAFF.

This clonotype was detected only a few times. The CDR3, as DNA: TGTGCCAGCAGCCACGGGGCCCAAGAGACCCAGTACTTC. Amino acid sequence: CASSHGAQETQYF. V is TRBV7-9 and J is TRBJ2-5; TRBD1 or TRBD2 may be the D gene (5 bases each). The germline V and J ends were trimmed by 5 bases and 1 base, with 8 bases remaining between them. Per the germline V gene, CDR1 is SEHNR and CDR2 is FQNEAQ (reference sequence). The CDR3 consists of 13 residues.

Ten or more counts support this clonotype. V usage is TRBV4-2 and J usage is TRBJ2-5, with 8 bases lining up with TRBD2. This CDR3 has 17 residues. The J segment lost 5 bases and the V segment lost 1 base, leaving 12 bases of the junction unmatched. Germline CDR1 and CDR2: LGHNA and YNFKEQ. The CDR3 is CASSQVKDTSGGETQYF. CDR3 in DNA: TGTGCCAGCAGCCAAGTAAAGGACACTTCGGGAGGGGAGACCCAGTACTTC.

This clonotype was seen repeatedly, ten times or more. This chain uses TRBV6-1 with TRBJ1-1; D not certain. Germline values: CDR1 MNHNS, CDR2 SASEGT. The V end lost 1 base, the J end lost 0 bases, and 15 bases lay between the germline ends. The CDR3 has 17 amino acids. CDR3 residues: CASSEVIAAGLNTEAFF. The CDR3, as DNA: TGTGCCAGCAGTGAAGTGATCGCTGCTGGGCTGAACACTGAAGCTTTCTTT.

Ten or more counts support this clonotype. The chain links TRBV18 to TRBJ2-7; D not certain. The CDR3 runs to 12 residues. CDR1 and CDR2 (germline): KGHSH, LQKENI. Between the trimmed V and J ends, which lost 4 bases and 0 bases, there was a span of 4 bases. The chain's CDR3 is CASSQFSYEQYF. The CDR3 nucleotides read TGTGCCAGCTCACAATTCTCCTACGAGCAGTACTTC.

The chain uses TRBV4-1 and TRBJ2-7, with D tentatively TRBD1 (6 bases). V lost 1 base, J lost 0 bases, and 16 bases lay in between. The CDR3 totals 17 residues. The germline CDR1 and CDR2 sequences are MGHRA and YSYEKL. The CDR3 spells CASSQGLLRGTSYEQYF. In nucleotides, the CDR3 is TGCGCCAGCAGCCAAGGCCTATTGAGGGGGACCTCCTACGAGCAGTACTTC.

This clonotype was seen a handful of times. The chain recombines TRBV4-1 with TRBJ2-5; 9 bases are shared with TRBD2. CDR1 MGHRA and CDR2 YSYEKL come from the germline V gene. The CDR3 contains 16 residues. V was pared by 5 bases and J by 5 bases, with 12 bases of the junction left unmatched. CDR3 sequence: CASSSKGRGGPETQYF. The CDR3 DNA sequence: TGCGCCAGCAGCTCGAAAGGGCGGGGGGGCCCTGAGACCCAGTACTTC.

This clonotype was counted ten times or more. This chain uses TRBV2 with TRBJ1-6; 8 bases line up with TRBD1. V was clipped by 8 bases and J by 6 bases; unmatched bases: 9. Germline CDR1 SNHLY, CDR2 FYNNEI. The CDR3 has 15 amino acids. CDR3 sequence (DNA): TGTGCCAGCTCCACCCGACAGGGGTTTAATTCACCCCTCCACTTT. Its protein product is CASSTRQGFNSPLHF.

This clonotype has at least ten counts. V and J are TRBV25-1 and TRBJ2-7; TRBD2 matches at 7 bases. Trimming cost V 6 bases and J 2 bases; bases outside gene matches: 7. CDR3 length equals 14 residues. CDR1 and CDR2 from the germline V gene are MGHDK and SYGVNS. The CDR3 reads CASRGGLPPYEQYF. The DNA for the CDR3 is TGTGCCAGCAGGGGGGGACTACCCCCCTACGAGCAGTACTTC.

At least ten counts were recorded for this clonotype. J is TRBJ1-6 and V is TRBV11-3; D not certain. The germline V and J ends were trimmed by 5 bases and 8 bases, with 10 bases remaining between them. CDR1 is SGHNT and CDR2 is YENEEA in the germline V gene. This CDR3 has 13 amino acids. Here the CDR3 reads CASSDSQDSPLHF. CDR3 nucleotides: TGTGCCAGCAGCGATTCGCAGGATTCACCCCTCCACTTT.

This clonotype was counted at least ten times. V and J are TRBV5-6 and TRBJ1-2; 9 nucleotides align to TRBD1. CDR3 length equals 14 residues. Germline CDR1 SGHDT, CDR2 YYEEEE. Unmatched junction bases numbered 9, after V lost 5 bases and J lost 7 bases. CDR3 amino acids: CASRYTQGAGGYTF. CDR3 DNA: TGTGCCAGCAGATATACACAGGGGGCAGGTGGCTACACCTTC.

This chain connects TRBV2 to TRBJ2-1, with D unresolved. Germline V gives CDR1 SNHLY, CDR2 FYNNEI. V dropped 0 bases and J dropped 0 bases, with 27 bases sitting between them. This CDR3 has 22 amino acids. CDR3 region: CASSEALFEQRVPISSYNEQFF. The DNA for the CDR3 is TGTGCCAGCAGTGAAGCGCTTTTCGAACAGAGAGTCCCCATCAGCTCCTACAATGAGCAGTTCTTC.

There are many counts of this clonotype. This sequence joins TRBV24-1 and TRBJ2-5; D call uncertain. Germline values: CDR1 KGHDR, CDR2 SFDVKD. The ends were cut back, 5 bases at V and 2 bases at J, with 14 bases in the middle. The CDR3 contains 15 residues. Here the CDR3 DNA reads TGTGCCACCAGTGCCGCCTACGCCACACAAGAGACCCAGTACTTC. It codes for CATSAAYATQETQYF.

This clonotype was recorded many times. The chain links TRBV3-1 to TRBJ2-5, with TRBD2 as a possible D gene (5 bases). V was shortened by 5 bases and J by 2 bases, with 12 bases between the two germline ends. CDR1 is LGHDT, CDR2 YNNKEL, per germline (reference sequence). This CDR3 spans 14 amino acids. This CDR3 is CASSFVERQETQYF. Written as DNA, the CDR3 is TGTGCCAGCAGCTTTGTGGAGCGGCAAGAGACCCAGTACTTC.

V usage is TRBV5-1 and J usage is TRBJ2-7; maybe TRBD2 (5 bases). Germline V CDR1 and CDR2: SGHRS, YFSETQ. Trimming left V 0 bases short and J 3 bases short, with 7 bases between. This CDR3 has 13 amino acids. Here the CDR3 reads CASSLEDYYEQYF. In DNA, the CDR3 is TGCGCCAGCAGCTTGGAAGACTACTACGAGCAGTACTTC.

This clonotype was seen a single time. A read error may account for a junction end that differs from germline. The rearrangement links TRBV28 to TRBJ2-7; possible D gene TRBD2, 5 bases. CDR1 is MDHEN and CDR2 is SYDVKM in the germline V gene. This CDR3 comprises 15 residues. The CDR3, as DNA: TGTGCCAGCGGTTTAGTTACAGTTCGGGGATACGAGCAGTACTTC. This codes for CASGLVTVRGYEQYF.

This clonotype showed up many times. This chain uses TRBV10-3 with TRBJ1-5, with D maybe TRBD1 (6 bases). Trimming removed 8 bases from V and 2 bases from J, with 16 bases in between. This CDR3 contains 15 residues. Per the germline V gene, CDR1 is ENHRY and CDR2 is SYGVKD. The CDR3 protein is CAIGPGGLRNQPQHF. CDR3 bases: TGTGCCATCGGTCCTGGGGGCCTTCGCAATCAGCCCCAGCATTTT.